This T cell receptor beta chain is from a study of shared clonotypes between healthy human individuals. Across the whole study: CD4 naive cells filled three plates per donor, CD4 memory three, CD8 naive two and CD8 memory one. General observations from the study: The sharing of 4.5% to 5% of naive CD4 clonotypes was seen across a handful of donors. The genetic and exposure-history diversity represented was limited by few donors.

Deletions cut 6 bases from V and 1 base from J, with 4 bases between. Germline V gene data show CDR1 as LNHDA and CDR2 as SQIVND (reference sequence). This CDR3 comprises 13 residues. Sequenced by immunoSEQ multiplex PCR; TCRdb stores in-frame clones only, minus some. The sample yields some 1,100,000 clones, about four fifths seen once. Every donor was a Caucasian adult from Nashville, Tennessee. This clone was observed a single time. No antigen is known for it. Other DNA sequences in this specimen translate into the identical CDR3. This chain links TRBV19 with TRBJ2-6; D gene unclear. Input material: memory CD4+ T cells from PBMCs. The sample's subset: CD45RA-negative fraction. The sequence was obtained from a man younger than 30 in good health. Some clones in this sample may be carry-over from other donors' samples. The CDR3 reads CASRRSGANVLTF. CDR3 bases: TGTGCCAGTAGGCGATCTGGGGCCAACGTCCTGACTTTC.